These 3 T cell receptor beta chains share one sample of origin, sequenced in a study of T cells after yellow fever vaccination. One entry per CDR3 protein, called by TCRdb with MiXCR from the 5' RACE reads. This sample has about 310,000 distinct CDR3 sequences, with approximately 3.9% found just once. The specimen was PBMCs, collected on the day of the yellow fever booster vaccination. These receptors all stem from a man aged 18-30 years who received the YFV17D yellow fever vaccine.

In its sample, this clonotype was seen many times. The chain is built from TRBV7-9 and TRBJ1-4; possibly TRBD1 for D (5 bases). The germline CDR1 and CDR2 sequences are SEHNR and FQNEAQ (reference sequence). The ends were cut back, 4 bases at V and 7 bases at J, with 16 bases in the middle. This CDR3 is built from 15 residues. The CDR3 DNA reads TGTGCCAGCAGCTCCCTTCGGGGGGGGAGTGAAAAACTGTTTTTT. Translation gives CASSSLRGGSEKLFF.

This clonotype was found a few times. The chain carries TRBV12-3 or TRBV12-4 and TRBJ1-2; the match to TRBD1 covers 8 bases. Trimming took 6 bases from V and 1 from J; bases not matched to a gene: 4. The CDR3 length is 14 residues. Here the CDR3 reads CASSPDRDNYGYTF. The CDR3 DNA is TGTGCCAGCAGCCCGGACAGGGATAACTATGGCTACACCTTC.

This clonotype was seen at least ten times. The chain is built from TRBV7-6 and TRBJ2-7, with 10 bases matching TRBD1. After removal of 4 bases from V and 6 bases from J, the junction contained 9 bases not matched to a gene. Per germline, CDR1 SGHVS and CDR2 FNYEAQ. This CDR3 has 15 residues. CDR3 loop: CASSSWTGGGSEQYF. The CDR3 DNA follows: TGTGCCAGCAGCTCCTGGACAGGGGGAGGTAGCGAGCAGTACTTC.